These 25 T cell receptor beta chains originate from one sample sequenced in a study of T-cell reconstitution after alpha-beta-depleted transplantation in children. Unique molecular identifiers featured in how the TCRbeta library was prepared. TCRdb re-analysed the PCR reads in MiXCR, keeping a single row per CDR3 protein. This table holds 500,000 or so distinct CDR3 sequences, about 33% found once. The starting material was PBMCs from the stem cell graft donor, obtained from the stem cell graft. The source is a human donor who donated a stem cell graft to a child with aplastic anemia.

The V and J genes are TRBV7-2 and TRBJ2-5; TRBD2 aligns across 12 bases. The V segment lost 2 bases and the J segment 1 base; nucleotides outside the gene matches: 2. CDR3 length equals 16 residues. Looked up from germline, CDR1 is SGHTA and CDR2 is FQGNSA. The CDR3 nucleotides are TGTGCCAGCAGCTTATCGACTAGCGGGGGCCAAGAGACCCAGTACTTC. This sequence encodes CASSLSTSGGQETQYF.

This chain links TRBV7-2 with TRBJ1-3; D gene uncertain. The length of the CDR3 is 17 residues. V shed 7 bases and J shed 0 bases, with 19 bases lying between them. The germline V gene has CDR1 SGHTA and CDR2 FQGNSA. The CDR3 protein is CASNINPRVTSGNTIYF. The CDR3 DNA is TGTGCCAGCAACATAAATCCACGGGTGACCTCTGGAAACACCATATATTTT.

This clonotype was seen only a few times. V is TRBV9 and J is TRBJ2-5, with TRBD2 identical over 8 bases. CDR1 is SGDLS and CDR2 is YYNGEE in the germline V gene. The CDR3 contains 16 residues. V was pared by 4 bases and J by 2 bases, with 10 bases of the junction left unmatched. The CDR3 spells CASSRAGGRIQETQYF. CDR3 in DNA: TGTGCCAGCAGCCGAGCAGGCGGGAGGATACAAGAGACCCAGTACTTC.

The rearrangement links TRBV12-3 or TRBV12-4 to TRBJ2-2, with 7 bases that match TRBD2. This CDR3 comprises 15 residues. Germline trimming cut 3 bases from V and 6 bases from J; bases unmatched to any gene: 7. Here the CDR3 DNA reads TGTGCCAGCAGTTTCTCCGCGGGAGCTGCCGGGGAGCTGTTTTTT. Its protein is CASSFSAGAAGELFF.

The chain couples TRBV6-1 to TRBJ2-2; 9 bases fit TRBD1. The CDR3 is 15 amino acids. With 6 bases clipped from V and 3 bases from J, the junction kept 5 bases outside the gene matches. The germline CDR1 and CDR2 sequences are MNHNS and SASEGT. CDR3 in amino acids: CASRNRGQDTGELFF. CDR3 sequence (DNA): TGTGCCAGCAGGAACAGGGGGCAAGACACCGGGGAGCTGTTTTTT.

V and J are TRBV30 and TRBJ2-2, with 8 nucleotides matching TRBD1. Trimming removed 3 bases from V and 6 bases from J; junction bases left unmatched: 9. Germline V gene data show CDR1 as GTSNPN and CDR2 as SVGIG (reference sequence). The CDR3 runs to 15 residues. As DNA, the CDR3 is TGTGCCTGGAGCCCCAGGCAGGGGGCGGCCGGGGAGCTGTTTTTT. This encodes CAWSPRQGAAGELFF.

The J gene is TRBJ1-2, the V gene TRBV12-3 or TRBV12-4; the D gene is possibly TRBD1 (6 bases). The CDR3 covers 14 residues. The V end was cut by 3 bases, the J end by 3 bases, with 11 bases between. The CDR3 loop is CASSLARGDYGYTF. The CDR3, as DNA: TGTGCCAGCAGTTTGGCCAGGGGAGACTATGGCTACACCTTC.

The chain has TRBV7-7 and TRBJ2-1, with D perhaps TRBD1 or TRBD2 (5 bases each). CDR1 is SSHAT, CDR2 FNYEAQ, per germline (reference sequence). The germline V and J ends were trimmed by 1 base and 9 bases, with 13 bases remaining between them. This CDR3 has 14 residues. CDR3 sequence reads: CASSLGGIGGEQFF. DNA of the CDR3: TGTGCCAGCAGCTTAGGGGGGATCGGCGGTGAGCAGTTCTTC. Filled out from reference TRBV7-7 and TRBJ2-1, the complete variable domain reads GAGVSQSPRYKVTKRGQDVTLRCDPISSHATLYWYQQALGQGPEFLTYFNYEAQPDKSGLPSDRFSAERPEGSISTLTIQRTEQRDSAMYRCASSLGGIGGEQFFGPGTRLTVL.

The chain uses TRBV3-1 and TRBJ1-2, with D possibly matching TRBD1 (5 bases). In germline, CDR1 is LGHDT, CDR2 YNNKEL (reference sequence). The CDR3 has 15 residues. The V and J ends lost 1 base and 2 bases respectively, with 11 bases between them. CDR3 coding DNA: TGTGCCAGCAGCCAAGGAAGGTACAGGAACTATGGCTACACCTTC. Encoded protein: CASSQGRYRNYGYTF.

The table lists this clonotype with a few counts. The genes are TRBV12-3 or TRBV12-4 and TRBJ1-2; D possibly corresponds to TRBD1 (5 bases). The V gene lost 7 bases and the J gene lost 1 base, with 16 bases spanning the gap. This CDR3 is built from 15 residues. The CDR3 nucleotides are TGTGCCAGCACCCCGGCGGGGGGGGTTAACTATGGCTACACCTTC. This encodes CASTPAGGVNYGYTF.

A few counts support this clonotype. CDR3 sequence reads: CASSYQGLGNEQFF. The CDR3 DNA sequence: TGTGCCAGCAGTTACCAGGGGTTGGGTAATGAGCAGTTCTTC. The V gene is TRBV28, the J gene TRBJ2-1; maybe TRBD1 (6 bases). V was pared by 4 bases and J by 7 bases, with 14 bases between. In germline, CDR1 is MDHEN, CDR2 SYDVKM. CDR3 size: 14 residues.

This clonotype was observed a handful of times. The rearrangement joins TRBV20-1 to TRBJ2-7, with TRBD2 as a possible D gene (5 bases). Per the germline V gene, CDR1 is DFQATT and CDR2 is SNEGSKA (reference sequence). This CDR3 has 13 residues. V was trimmed by 3 bases and J by 6 bases, leaving 15 bases between them. CDR3 amino acids: CSASALGELEQYV. The CDR3 DNA follows: TGCAGTGCTAGCGCCCTCGGGGAGCTCGAGCAGTACGTC.

This rearrangement joins TRBV5-8 to TRBJ2-1; D may match TRBD1 or TRBD2 (5 bases each). Trimming removed 4 bases at V and 10 bases at J, with 15 bases between. The CDR3 spans 13 residues. The germline gives CDR1 SGHTS, CDR2 YDEGEE. Here the CDR3 reads CASSGTSGGEQFF. The CDR3 region has the DNA TGTGCCAGCAGCGGGACGTCTGGGGGAGAGCAGTTCTTC.

This clonotype was found a few times. The CDR3 here is CASSWDRGTYNEQFF. The CDR3, as DNA: TGTGCCAGCAGCTGGGACAGGGGAACCTACAATGAGCAGTTCTTC. The rearrangement joins TRBV7-2 to TRBJ2-1; the match to TRBD1 covers 10 bases. This CDR3 region has 15 residues. Looked up from germline, CDR1 is SGHTA and CDR2 is FQGNSA. J lost 2 bases, V lost 4 bases, and 2 bases had no gene match.

This clonotype was recorded at least ten times. The rearrangement joins TRBV18 to TRBJ2-2; D not resolved. This CDR3 region has 16 residues. Germline V gene data show CDR1 as KGHSH and CDR2 as LQKENI. The V gene lost 0 bases and the J gene lost 1 base, with 9 bases spanning the gap. The DNA for the CDR3 is TGTGCCAGCTCACCACCAAACTCGCTGAACACCGGGGAGCTGTTTTTT. This encodes CASSPPNSLNTGELFF.

This clonotype has only a few counts. V gene TRBV19 combines with J gene TRBJ2-1, with D perhaps TRBD2 (6 bases). Trimming stripped 9 bases from V and 1 base from J, with 10 bases between. This CDR3 is 13 amino acids long. CDR1 is LNHDA and CDR2 is SQIVND in the germline V gene (reference sequence). CDR3 sequence (DNA): TGTGCCAGGCGGGGAGGTTCCTACAATGAGCAGTTCTTC. Its translation is CARRGGSYNEQFF.

This clonotype has a handful of counts. The genes are TRBV29-1 and TRBJ2-3, with unresolved D. CDR3 size: 16 residues. V dropped 3 bases and J dropped 1 base, with 17 bases sitting between them. Germline V lookup: CDR1 SQVTM, CDR2 ANQGSEA. CDR3 in DNA: TGCAGCGTTGAGGGTGGTAGGGCTCAGGGCACAGATACGCAGTATTTT. This encodes CSVEGGRAQGTDTQYF.

This clonotype was recorded a few times. V is TRBV6-1 and J is TRBJ2-2; D call uncertain. V lost 6 bases to trimming and J lost 8 bases, with 4 bases between them. Per the germline V gene, CDR1 is MNHNS and CDR2 is SASEGT. This CDR3 has 10 amino acids. The CDR3 reads CASRVGELFF. The CDR3 DNA reads TGTGCCAGCAGGGTGGGGGAGCTGTTTTTT.

In its sample, this clonotype was seen a few times. The chain employs TRBV30 and TRBJ2-2; D perhaps matches TRBD2 (5 bases). The CDR3 contains 18 residues. The germline CDR1 and CDR2 sequences are GTSNPN and SVGIG (reference sequence). Deletions cut 0 bases from V and 1 base from J, with 18 bases between. The CDR3 nucleotides read TGTGCCTGGAGTGTACGTATGTCGCTAGCCTTGAACACCGGGGAGCTGTTTTTT. It specifies CAWSVRMSLALNTGELFF.

This clonotype has only a few counts. The V and J genes are TRBV5-5 and TRBJ1-2, with D maybe TRBD1 (5 bases). This CDR3 contains 13 residues. V lost 6 bases and J lost 3, with 12 bases in between. The germline CDR1 and CDR2 sequences are SGHKS and YYEKEE (reference sequence). The CDR3 nucleotides are TGTGCCAGCATGCCGGAGGGGTACTATGGCTACACCTTC. Translating it yields CASMPEGYYGYTF.

The J gene is TRBJ1-1, the V gene TRBV5-6; D gene ambiguous. The CDR3 sequence is 13 residues long. The V gene lost 1 base and the J gene lost 1 base, with 5 bases spanning the gap. CDR1 is SGHDT, CDR2 YYEEEE, per germline. CDR3 sequence (DNA): TGTGCCAGCAGCTTGCCCAGGAACACTGAAGCTTTCTTT. Its translation is CASSLPRNTEAFF. The full variable domain, with the rest looked up from reference TRBV5-6 and TRBJ1-1, is DAGVTQSPTHLIKTRGQQVTLRCSPKSGHDTVSWYQQALGQGPQFIFQYYEEEERQRGNFPDRFSGHQFPNYSSELNVNALLLGDSALYLCASSLPRNTEAFFGQGTRLTVV.

This clonotype was seen a few times. The J gene is TRBJ2-2, the V gene TRBV6-1, with D possibly being TRBD2 (5 bases). The CDR3 runs to 14 residues. In germline, CDR1 is MNHNS, CDR2 SASEGT. Trimming stripped 5 bases from V and 1 base from J, with 8 bases between. The CDR3 region is CASSQSGNTGELFF. DNA of the CDR3: TGTGCCAGCAGTCAAAGCGGGAACACCGGGGAGCTGTTTTTT.

This clonotype was observed a handful of times. CDR3: CASSYEGRSNYEQYF. In DNA, the CDR3 is TGTGCCAGCAGTTACGAGGGCAGGAGCAACTACGAGCAGTACTTC. The chain carries TRBV6-5 and TRBJ2-7, with a tentative D call TRBD2 (5 bases). This CDR3 contains 15 residues. Germline CDR1 is MNHEY and CDR2 is SVGAGI. Trimming cost V 2 bases and J 3 bases, with 14 bases left between them.

This clonotype appeared a single time. The chain links TRBV7-2 to TRBJ2-3; TRBD2 agrees at 14 bases. The CDR3 is 17 residues long. In germline, CDR1 is SGHTA, CDR2 FQGNSA. After removal of 8 bases from V and 3 bases from J, the junction contained 10 bases not matched to a gene. The DNA of the CDR3 is TGTGCCAGCTTCGGGACTAGCGGGAGTGTTTGGACAGATACGCAGTATTTT. This codes for CASFGTSGSVWTDTQYF.

This clonotype was seen a single time. V and J are TRBV4-2 and TRBJ1-1; D may be TRBD1 (6 bases). Between the trimmed V and J ends, which lost 0 bases and 5 bases, there was a span of 10 bases. CDR3 size: 14 residues. Germline CDR1 LGHNA, CDR2 YNFKEQ. This chain's CDR3 is CASSQDDRKTEAFF. DNA for the CDR3: TGTGCCAGCAGCCAAGACGACAGGAAAACTGAAGCTTTCTTT.